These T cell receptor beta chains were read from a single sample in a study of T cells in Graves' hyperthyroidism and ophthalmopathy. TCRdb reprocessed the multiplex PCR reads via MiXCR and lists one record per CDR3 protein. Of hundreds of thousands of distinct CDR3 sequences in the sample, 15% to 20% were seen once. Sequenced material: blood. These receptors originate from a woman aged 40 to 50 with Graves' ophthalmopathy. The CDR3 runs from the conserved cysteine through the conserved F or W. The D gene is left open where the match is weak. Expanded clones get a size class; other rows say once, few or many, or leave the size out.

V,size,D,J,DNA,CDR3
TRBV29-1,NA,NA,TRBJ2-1,TGCAGCGTTCAGGAGAGGGTTCCGCCATATGAGCAGTTCTTC,CSVQERVPPYEQFF
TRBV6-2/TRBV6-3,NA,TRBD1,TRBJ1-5,TGTGCCAGCAGCCATGGGACAGGCGAACATCAGCCCCAGCATTTT,CASSHGTGEHQPQHF
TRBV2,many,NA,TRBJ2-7,TGTGCCAGCAACAAAGCGGAGGGGGACGAGCAGTACTTC,CASNKAEGDEQYF
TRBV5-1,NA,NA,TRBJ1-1,TGCGCCAGCAGCTTGGGTGCAGGGACCACTGAAGCTTTCTTT,CASSLGAGTTEAFF
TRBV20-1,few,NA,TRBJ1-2,TGCAGTGCTAGCCCTTCGGGGGATAACTATGGCTACACCTTC,CSASPSGDNYGYTF
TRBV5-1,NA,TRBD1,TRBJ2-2,TGCGCCAGCAGCTTGGTGGGCCCGGGACAGGGCTCCGGGGAGCTGTTTTTT,CASSLVGPGQGSGELFF
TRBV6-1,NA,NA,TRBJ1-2,NA,CASSTSDLYGYTF
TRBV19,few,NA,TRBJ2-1,TGTGCCAGTAGTATTGGTAGAGGAACCTTCAATGAGCAGTTCTTC,CASSIGRGTFNEQFF
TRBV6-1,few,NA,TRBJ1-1,TGTGCCAGCAGTACCAGCCTAATGAACACTGAAGCTTTCTTT,CASSTSLMNTEAFF
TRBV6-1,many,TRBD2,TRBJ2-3,TGTGCCAGCAGGGAACTAGCGGGGGCTTCAGATACGCAGTATTTT,CASRELAGASDTQYF
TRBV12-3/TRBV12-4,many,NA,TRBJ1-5,TGTGCCAGCAGTTTCCGGGGTCAGCCCCAGCATTTT,CASSFRGQPQHF
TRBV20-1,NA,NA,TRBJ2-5,TGCGGTGCTGGGACTGTAATACAAGAGACCCAGTACTTC,CGAGTVIQETQYF
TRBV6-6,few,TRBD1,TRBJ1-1,TGTGCCAGCAGTTACTCGTCGGGACAGGACCTTGAAGCTTTCTTT,CASSYSSGQDLEAFF
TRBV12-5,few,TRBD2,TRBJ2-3,TGTGCTAGTGGTTTGTACGGGGGGAACACAGATACGCAGTATTTT,CASGLYGGNTDTQYF
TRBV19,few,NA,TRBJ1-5,TGTGCCAGTAGTATAGGTGGGGGCGGGCAGCCCCAGCATTTT,CASSIGGGGQPQHF
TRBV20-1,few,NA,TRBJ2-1,TGCAGTGCCAGACCGGGGGACAGACCCTCCTACAATGAGCAGTTCTTC,CSARPGDRPSYNEQFF
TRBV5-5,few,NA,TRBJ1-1,TGTGCCAGCAGCTTGGGTCGGACTTCTGAAGCTTTCTTT,CASSLGRTSEAFF
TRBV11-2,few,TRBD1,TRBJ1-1,TGTGCCAGCAGTCTACAGGGGGAGACTGAAGCTTTCTTT,CASSLQGETEAFF
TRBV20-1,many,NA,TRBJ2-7,TGCAGTGCTAGAGATGTGAAGGGGGGAGACGAGCAGTACTTC,CSARDVKGGDEQYF
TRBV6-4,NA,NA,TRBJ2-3,TGTGCCAGCAGTCCGGACTTCGTTACTACAGATACGCAGTATTTT,CASSPDFVTTDTQYF
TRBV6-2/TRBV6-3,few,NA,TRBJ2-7,TGTGCCACACTTTCGATGGGGGCTATCTCCTACGAGCAGTACTTC,CATLSMGAISYEQYF
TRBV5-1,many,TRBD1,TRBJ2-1,TGCGCCAGCAGCGAAGGACAGGGCGGCGGTGATGAGCAGTTCTTC,CASSEGQGGGDEQFF
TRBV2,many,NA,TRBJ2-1,TGTGCCAGCACCAGGGAGTCGGCCTACAATGAGCAGTTCTTC,CASTRESAYNEQFF
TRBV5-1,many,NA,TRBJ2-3,TGCGCCAGCAGCTTGGCCGACTATCGCCGCACAGATACGCAGTATTTT,CASSLADYRRTDTQYF
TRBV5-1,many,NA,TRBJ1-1,TGCGCCAGCAGCTTGGTGGGCAGTAGGAACACTGAAGCTTTCTTT,CASSLVGSRNTEAFF
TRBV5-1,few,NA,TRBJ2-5,TGCGCCAGCAGCTTGAACGGGGGTGAGACCCAGTACTTC,CASSLNGGETQYF
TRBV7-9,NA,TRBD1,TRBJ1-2,TGTGCCAGCAGCTTATCCGGGACAGTCTATGGCTACACCTTC,CASSLSGTVYGYTF
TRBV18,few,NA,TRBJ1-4,TGTGCCAGCTCACCATCCGTTGATGAAAAACTGTTTTTT,CASSPSVDEKLFF
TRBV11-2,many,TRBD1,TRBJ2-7,TGTGCCAGCAGCTTAGGAGGGACAGGGGCCTCCTACGAGCAGTACTTC,CASSLGGTGASYEQYF
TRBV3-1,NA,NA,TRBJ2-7,TGTGCCAGCAGCCAAGATAACGCGATCTTCGGCGAGCAGTACTTC,CASSQDNAIFGEQYF
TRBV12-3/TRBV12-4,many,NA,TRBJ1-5,TGTGCCAGCAGTTCTCCCAACCGATCCGATCAGCCCCAGCATTTT,CASSSPNRSDQPQHF
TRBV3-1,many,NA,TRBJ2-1,TGTGCCAGCAGTCTCGACATCGACCACAATGAGCAGTTCTTC,CASSLDIDHNEQFF
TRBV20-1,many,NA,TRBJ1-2,TGCAGTGCTAGGAGACAAACGGGATATGGCTACACCTTC,CSARRQTGYGYTF
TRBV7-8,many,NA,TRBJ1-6,TGTGCCAGCAGCTTTTCTATCGACGGCCGTTTTAATTCACCCCTCCACTTT,CASSFSIDGRFNSPLHF
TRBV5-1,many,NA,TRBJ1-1,TGCGCCAGCAGGTCCCAGGGTCCCACTGAAGCTTTCTTT,CASRSQGPTEAFF
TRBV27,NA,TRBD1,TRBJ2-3,TGTGCCAGCAGCACCTTCTCCGGGACAGGGGGCTCAGATACGCAGTATTTT,CASSTFSGTGGSDTQYF
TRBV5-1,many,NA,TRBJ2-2,TGCGCCAGCAGCTTGGTGCCTAACGCGAACACCGGGGAGCTGTTTTTT,CASSLVPNANTGELFF
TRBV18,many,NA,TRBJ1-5,TGTGCCAGCTCACGGGACGGGACACCTAATCAGCCCCAGCATTTT,CASSRDGTPNQPQHF
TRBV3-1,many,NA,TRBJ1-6,TGTGCCAGCAGCCAGGCTCCGGGACAACATTCACCCCTCCACTTT,CASSQAPGQHSPLHF
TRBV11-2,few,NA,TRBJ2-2,TGTGCCAGCAGCCCCGGGACTCCCGGGGAGCTGTTTTTT,CASSPGTPGELFF
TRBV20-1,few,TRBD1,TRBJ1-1,TGCAGTGCTAGACAATCATCCCCCCGGGACAGGGGGTGGTGGGGCACTGAAGCTTTCTTT,CSARQSSPRDRGWWGTEAFF
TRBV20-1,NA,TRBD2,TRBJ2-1,TGCAGTGCCAGGGGCGGGGGGTTATACAATGAGCAGTTCTTC,CSARGGGLYNEQFF
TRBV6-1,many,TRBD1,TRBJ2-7,TGTGCCAGCAGTCACAACCCCCCCGGGACAGGGGTAGACGAGCAGTACTTC,CASSHNPPGTGVDEQYF
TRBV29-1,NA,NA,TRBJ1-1,TGCAGCGTTGGTCGGGCCCCCAAAGCTTTCTTT,CSVGRAPKAFF
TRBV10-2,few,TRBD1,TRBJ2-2,TGCGCCAGCAGGGAGACAGGGGCCGGCGGGGAGCTGTTTTTT,CASRETGAGGELFF
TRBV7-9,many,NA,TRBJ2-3,TGTGCCAGCAGCCGGACAGCAAGCACAGATACGCAGTATTTT,CASSRTASTDTQYF
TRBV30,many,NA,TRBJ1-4,TGTGCCTGGAGTGTTGGAGGGGTTGAAGAAAAACTGTTTTTT,CAWSVGGVEEKLFF
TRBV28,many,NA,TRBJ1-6,TGTGCCAGCTCGCGGGACATGAGTTCACCCCTCCACTTT,CASSRDMSSPLHF
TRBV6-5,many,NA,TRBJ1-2,TGTGCCAGCAGTTACGTTCCCGAGGAGGGCTACACCTTC,CASSYVPEEGYTF
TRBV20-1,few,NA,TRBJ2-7,TGCAGTGCTGTCCCCGGGGGAGCCAGCGAGCAGTACTTC,CSAVPGGASEQYF
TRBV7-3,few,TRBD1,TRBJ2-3,TGTGCCAGCAGCCTAAGGGGACAGGCGGTAGGAACAGATACGCAGTATTTT,CASSLRGQAVGTDTQYF
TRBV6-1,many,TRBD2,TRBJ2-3,TGTGCCAGCAGACCAGCGGGGGGCCACACAGATACGCAGTATTTT,CASRPAGGHTDTQYF
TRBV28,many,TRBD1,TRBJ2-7,TGTGCCAGCAGTCCCAGGACAGGGGTCGAGCAGTACTTC,CASSPRTGVEQYF